This T cell receptor (beta chain) was identified in a study of blood T cell repertoires in COVID-19 (dated by TCRdb to 2019 to 2021). Describing the broader study: The collaborator samples originated in the United States, Italy and Spain and spanned the acute and convalescent phases of COVID-19. The material from the prospective study consisted of cDNA or gDNA derived from T cells, B-cell-depleted T cells, or PBMCs. The sample metadata nearly always contained a de-identified subject ID, COVID-19 status, age in years and sex. HLA class I and class II types, where available, came from metadata supplied by the sample provider rather than from assay-based typing. Samples came from the ongoing ImmuneRACE study (first 160 participants) plus 1,254 subjects from 6 global collaborators. The dataset comprised deeply sampled blood TCRbeta repertoires from subjects exposed to, actively infected with, or recovered from COVID-19. The repertoires were released in a freely available public database intended as a resource for research on the immune response to SARS-CoV-2.

The trim is 4 bases for V and 0 bases for J, with a gap of 20 bases between the germline ends. From the germline V gene, CDR1 is KGHDR and CDR2 is SFDVKD. The CDR3 numbers 18 residues from cysteine through phenylalanine. The DNA shown is the 54-base CDR3, in frame from base 1. As for this clone: Its antigen has not been determined. There are no base qualities to consult, and no much larger clone falls within one base.

What the research found in general, with its limitations: The quantity of clinical and demographic metadata differed by source and by participant and was supplied without curation.

TCRbeta CDR3 regions were amplified from genomic DNA using the immunoSEQ Assay, a bias-controlled multiplex PCR. In the authors' own workflow: Within the assay, amplification of reference gene primers was used to estimate how many nucleated cells each sample contained. To quantify the absolute abundance of each unique TCRbeta CDR3 rearrangement, sequence reads were collapsed and filtered. For each sample, productive Simpson clonality was calculated as the square root of Simpson's diversity index over productive rearrangements. Drawn from immuneACCESS, this table holds only the in-frame rearrangements with V and J called that TCRdb kept. Clones are partly lost; checked studies trace under half to an unresolved V gene and leave the rest unexplained. From that table come the V and J calls and clone size; the DNA was used to work out D and trimming. Here the sample has 150,000 to 200,000 clones; approximately 93% occur a single time. The ten largest clones take up around 2% of the sample.

One collaborating source in Seattle enrolled patients during active infection and followed them longitudinally through the course of disease. The collaborating institutions used their own protocols to collect whole blood in K2EDTA tubes. For TCRbeta analysis, collaborators shipped samples in one of three forms: frozen whole blood, isolated PBMCs, or DNA extracted from either of those sample types. Specimen: peripheral blood. The source is a woman aged 60-70 years with COVID-19, enrolled during active disease. The chain links TRBV24-1 with TRBJ1-1, with a tentative D gene TRBD1 over 5 matching bases. At the DNA level, the sequence is TGTGCCACCAGTGACGCTTTCAGGGCGCTTGGGGTGAACACTGAAGCTTTCTTT. This encodes CATSDAFRALGVNTEAFF.